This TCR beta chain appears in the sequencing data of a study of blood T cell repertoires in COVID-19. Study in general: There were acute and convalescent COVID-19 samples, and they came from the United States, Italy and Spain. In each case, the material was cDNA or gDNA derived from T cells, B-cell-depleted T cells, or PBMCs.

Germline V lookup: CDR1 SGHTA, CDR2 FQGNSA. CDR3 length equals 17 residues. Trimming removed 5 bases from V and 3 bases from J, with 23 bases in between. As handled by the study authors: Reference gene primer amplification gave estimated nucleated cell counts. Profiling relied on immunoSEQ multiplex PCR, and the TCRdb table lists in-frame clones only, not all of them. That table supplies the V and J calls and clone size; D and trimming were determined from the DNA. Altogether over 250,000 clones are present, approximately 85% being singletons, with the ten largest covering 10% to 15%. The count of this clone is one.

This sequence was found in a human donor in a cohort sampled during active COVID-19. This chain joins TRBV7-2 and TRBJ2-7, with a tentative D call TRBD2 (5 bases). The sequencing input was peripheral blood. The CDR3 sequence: CASSPRTRALIGYEQYF. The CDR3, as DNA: TGTGCCAGCAGCCCCCGGACGAGGGCCTTGATAGGCTACGAGCAGTACTTC.